The rows below give T cell receptor beta chains drawn from one sample of a study of blood T cell repertoires in COVID-19. The assay was immunoSEQ multiplex PCR, and TCRdb's table has in-frame clones only and misses some. The sample records about 280,000 clones, around 90% being singletons. The sample consisted of PBMCs or T cells enriched from blood (not recorded which). All receptors come from a woman under 30 with acute COVID-19. Each CDR3 is given with its conserved first and last residue. Fields, in order: D gene, J gene, clone size, V gene, CDR3 protein, CDR3 DNA. A D gene is named only where the DNA matches it firmly. Clone sizes are given selectively: once, few, many, or a class where the clone is expanded.

D gene: TRBD1; J gene: TRBJ2-7; clone size: once; V gene: TRBV30; CDR3 protein: CAWNRGSGYEQYF; CDR3 DNA: TGTGCCTGGAACAGGGGGTCCGGCTACGAGCAGTACTTC
D gene: .; J gene: TRBJ1-1; clone size: .; V gene: TRBV15; CDR3 protein: CATSREPSYEAFF; CDR3 DNA: TGTGCCACCAGCAGAGAGCCCTCCTACGAAGCTTTCTTT
D gene: .; J gene: TRBJ2-2; clone size: .; V gene: TRBV7-6; CDR3 protein: CASSLGAEYTGELFF; CDR3 DNA: TGTGCCAGCAGCTTAGGAGCGGAGTACACCGGGGAGCTGTTTTTT
D gene: .; J gene: TRBJ2-3; clone size: few; V gene: TRBV11-2; CDR3 protein: CASSLAGYGTDTQYF; CDR3 DNA: TGTGCCAGCAGCTTAGCGGGATACGGCACAGATACGCAGTATTTT
D gene: .; J gene: TRBJ2-1; clone size: .; V gene: TRBV5-4; CDR3 protein: CASSRDNEQFF; CDR3 DNA: TGTGCCAGCAGTCGAGACAATGAGCAGTTCTTC
D gene: TRBD2; J gene: TRBJ2-1; clone size: .; V gene: TRBV6-2/TRBV6-3; CDR3 protein: CASSEREVYNEQFF; CDR3 DNA: TGTGCCAGCAGTGAGCGGGAGGTTTACAATGAGCAGTTCTTC
D gene: TRBD1; J gene: TRBJ2-7; clone size: .; V gene: TRBV19; CDR3 protein: CASATGTTSYEQYF; CDR3 DNA: TGTGCCAGCGCGACAGGGACGACCTCCTACGAGCAGTACTTC
D gene: .; J gene: TRBJ2-2; clone size: few; V gene: TRBV6-4; CDR3 protein: CASSPGTSPGELFF; CDR3 DNA: TGTGCCAGCAGTCCAGGGACTTCTCCCGGGGAGCTGTTTTTT
D gene: TRBD2; J gene: TRBJ2-7; clone size: .; V gene: TRBV18; CDR3 protein: CASSSRLAGDPRNLAYEQYF; CDR3 DNA: TGTGCCAGCTCATCCCGACTAGCGGGAGACCCCCGAAACTTGGCCTACGAGCAGTACTTC
D gene: TRBD1; J gene: TRBJ1-6; clone size: .; V gene: TRBV7-2; CDR3 protein: CASRPPGTGRNSPLHF; CDR3 DNA: TGTGCCAGCAGACCTCCCGGGACAGGGCGGAATTCACCCCTCCACTTT
D gene: TRBD2; J gene: TRBJ2-7; clone size: once; V gene: TRBV4-1; CDR3 protein: CASSQRTSAPYEQYF; CDR3 DNA: TGCGCCAGCAGCCAAAGGACTAGCGCGCCCTACGAGCAGTACTTC
D gene: .; J gene: TRBJ2-5; clone size: .; V gene: TRBV6-5; CDR3 protein: CASSLLGEETQYF; CDR3 DNA: TGTGCCAGCAGTCTCCTAGGCGAAGAGACCCAGTACTTC
D gene: .; J gene: TRBJ1-5; clone size: .; V gene: TRBV18; CDR3 protein: CASSRGGGNQPQHF; CDR3 DNA: TGTGCCAGCTCACGGGGAGGGGGCAATCAGCCCCAGCATTTT
D gene: .; J gene: TRBJ2-7; clone size: many; V gene: TRBV3-1/TRBV3-2; CDR3 protein: CASSLTPRTYEQYF; CDR3 DNA: TGTGCCAGCAGTCTAACCCCGCGGACCTACGAGCAGTACTTC
D gene: TRBD2; J gene: TRBJ2-1; clone size: .; V gene: TRBV27; CDR3 protein: CASSWLAGVNYNEQFF; CDR3 DNA: TGTGCCAGCAGTTGGTTAGCGGGAGTGAACTACAATGAGCAGTTCTTC
D gene: .; J gene: TRBJ2-7; clone size: .; V gene: TRBV6-6; CDR3 protein: CASSGGNRGKQYF; CDR3 DNA: TGTGCCAGCAGTGGAGGGAATAGGGGAAAGCAGTACTTC
D gene: .; J gene: TRBJ2-1; clone size: .; V gene: TRBV7-9; CDR3 protein: CASSIPGAGENEQFF; CDR3 DNA: TGTGCCAGCAGTATCCCAGGGGCAGGGGAGAATGAGCAGTTCTTC
D gene: TRBD2; J gene: TRBJ2-1; clone size: .; V gene: TRBV11-2; CDR3 protein: CASSSPGLGDDEQFF; CDR3 DNA: TGTGCCAGCAGCTCTCCGGGACTAGGGGACGATGAGCAGTTCTTC
D gene: TRBD2; J gene: TRBJ2-1; clone size: .; V gene: TRBV27; CDR3 protein: CASRGLAAYNEQFF; CDR3 DNA: TGTGCCAGCAGGGGACTAGCGGCCTACAATGAGCAGTTCTTC
D gene: .; J gene: TRBJ1-2; clone size: .; V gene: TRBV5-8; CDR3 protein: CASSLVLANYGYTF; CDR3 DNA: TGTGCCAGCAGCTTGGTGTTAGCTAACTATGGCTACACCTTC
D gene: .; J gene: TRBJ2-3; clone size: .; V gene: TRBV20-1; CDR3 protein: CSARAGDTQYF; CDR3 DNA: TGCAGTGCTAGGGCGGGAGATACGCAGTATTTT
D gene: TRBD2; J gene: TRBJ2-1; clone size: .; V gene: TRBV24-1; CDR3 protein: CATSYRLARDNEQFF; CDR3 DNA: TGTGCCACCAGTTACCGACTAGCTAGGGACAATGAGCAGTTCTTC
D gene: .; J gene: TRBJ1-1; clone size: .; V gene: TRBV7-9; CDR3 protein: CASSLSGYGTEAFF; CDR3 DNA: TGTGCCAGCAGCTTGTCAGGGTATGGGACTGAAGCTTTCTTT
D gene: TRBD2; J gene: TRBJ2-1; clone size: .; V gene: TRBV7-8; CDR3 protein: CASSPTRLAAYNEQFF; CDR3 DNA: TGTGCCAGCAGCCCTACTCGACTAGCGGCATACAATGAGCAGTTCTTC
D gene: .; J gene: TRBJ1-1; clone size: few; V gene: TRBV20-1; CDR3 protein: CSASRWKTGSYMNTEAFF; CDR3 DNA: TGCAGTGCTAGTCGGTGGAAAACAGGTTCCTACATGAACACTGAAGCTTTCTTT
D gene: TRBD2; J gene: TRBJ2-7; clone size: .; V gene: TRBV2; CDR3 protein: CASRRTSGPYEQYF; CDR3 DNA: TGTGCCAGCAGACGGACTAGCGGTCCCTACGAGCAGTACTTC
D gene: TRBD2; J gene: TRBJ2-2; clone size: .; V gene: TRBV28; CDR3 protein: CASSLAGAGGELFF; CDR3 DNA: TGTGCCAGCAGTTTAGCGGGAGCGGGCGGGGAGCTGTTTTTT
D gene: TRBD2; J gene: TRBJ2-1; clone size: .; V gene: TRBV27; CDR3 protein: CASSPGLAGSWFF; CDR3 DNA: TGTGCCAGCAGTCCGGGACTAGCGGGATCATGGTTCTTC
D gene: TRBD1; J gene: TRBJ2-7; clone size: .; V gene: TRBV12-3/TRBV12-4; CDR3 protein: CASTGGPLYEQYF; CDR3 DNA: TGTGCCAGCACAGGGGGTCCCCTCTACGAGCAGTACTTC
D gene: TRBD1; J gene: TRBJ2-1; clone size: .; V gene: TRBV2; CDR3 protein: CASSAGQGPYNEQFF; CDR3 DNA: TGTGCCAGCAGTGCCGGACAGGGGCCCTACAATGAGCAGTTCTTC
D gene: .; J gene: TRBJ2-3; clone size: .; V gene: TRBV24-1; CDR3 protein: CATSDPLPPTGFGVLSTDTQYF; CDR3 DNA: TGTGCCACCAGTGATCCTTTACCCCCCACAGGGTTCGGGGTACTAAGCACAGATACGCAGTATTTT
D gene: .; J gene: TRBJ2-7; clone size: .; V gene: TRBV28; CDR3 protein: CASSLNPVWGRGYEQYF; CDR3 DNA: TGTGCCAGCAGTTTGAACCCCGTTTGGGGGCGAGGGTACGAGCAGTACTTC
D gene: .; J gene: TRBJ1-2; clone size: once; V gene: TRBV27; CDR3 protein: CASSPGQLSYGYTF; CDR3 DNA: TGTGCCAGCAGCCCGGGACAACTATCCTATGGCTACACCTTC
D gene: .; J gene: TRBJ2-5; clone size: .; V gene: TRBV18; CDR3 protein: CASSLSRRGETQYF; CDR3 DNA: TGTGCCAGCTCACTGTCCAGGAGGGGAGAGACCCAGTACTTC
D gene: .; J gene: TRBJ1-1; clone size: .; V gene: TRBV5-1; CDR3 protein: CASRRLATEAFF; CDR3 DNA: TGCGCCAGCAGGCGACTTGCCACTGAAGCTTTCTTT
D gene: TRBD2; J gene: TRBJ2-7; clone size: .; V gene: TRBV11-2; CDR3 protein: CASSLDPRGGTYEQYF; CDR3 DNA: TGTGCCAGCAGCTTAGATCCCCGGGGGGGGACCTACGAGCAGTACTTC
D gene: TRBD2; J gene: TRBJ2-1; clone size: .; V gene: TRBV19; CDR3 protein: CASASGTSDYNEQFF; CDR3 DNA: TGTGCCAGTGCTTCCGGGACTAGCGACTACAATGAGCAGTTCTTC
D gene: .; J gene: TRBJ2-7; clone size: few; V gene: TRBV6-2/TRBV6-3; CDR3 protein: CASSYGEHSYEQYF; CDR3 DNA: TGTGCCAGCAGTTACGGGGAGCACTCCTACGAGCAGTACTTC
D gene: TRBD1; J gene: TRBJ2-7; clone size: .; V gene: TRBV30; CDR3 protein: CAWSWGQLYEQYF; CDR3 DNA: TGTGCCTGGAGTTGGGGACAGCTCTACGAGCAGTACTTC
D gene: .; J gene: TRBJ2-5; clone size: .; V gene: TRBV2; CDR3 protein: CASRNRVPEETQYF; CDR3 DNA: TGTGCCAGTAGAAACAGGGTTCCAGAAGAGACCCAGTACTTC
D gene: .; J gene: TRBJ2-7; clone size: .; V gene: TRBV18; CDR3 protein: CASQERASYEQYF; CDR3 DNA: TGTGCCAGCCAAGAGCGGGCCTCCTACGAGCAGTACTTC
D gene: .; J gene: TRBJ2-6; clone size: .; V gene: TRBV5-4; CDR3 protein: CASSLAHPRGANVLTF; CDR3 DNA: TGTGCCAGCAGCTTGGCTCATCCTCGGGGGGCCAACGTCCTGACTTTC
D gene: .; J gene: TRBJ2-1; clone size: .; V gene: TRBV24-1; CDR3 protein: CATSDPLAGSYNEQFF; CDR3 DNA: TGTGCCACCAGTGATCCCCTGGCAGGGTCCTACAATGAGCAGTTCTTC
D gene: .; J gene: TRBJ2-3; clone size: once; V gene: TRBV7-2; CDR3 protein: CASSLFGGSSADTQYF; CDR3 DNA: TGTGCCAGCAGCTTATTTGGTGGGAGTAGCGCAGATACGCAGTATTTT
D gene: TRBD1; J gene: TRBJ1-2; clone size: .; V gene: TRBV4-2; CDR3 protein: CASSHLGQGLKDYGYTF; CDR3 DNA: TGTGCCAGCAGCCATTTGGGACAGGGACTAAAGGACTATGGCTACACCTTC
D gene: .; J gene: TRBJ2-1; clone size: .; V gene: TRBV7-8; CDR3 protein: CASSLAASLSRYEQFF; CDR3 DNA: TGTGCCAGCAGCTTAGCGGCTAGCCTATCTCGGTATGAGCAGTTCTTC
D gene: .; J gene: TRBJ1-6; clone size: .; V gene: TRBV11-1; CDR3 protein: CASSLGGAASPLHF; CDR3 DNA: TGTGCCAGCAGCTTAGGGGGCGCGGCCTCACCCCTCCACTTT
D gene: TRBD1; J gene: TRBJ2-1; clone size: .; V gene: TRBV24-1; CDR3 protein: CATSDDRDGSYNEQFF; CDR3 DNA: TGTGCCACCAGTGATGACAGGGATGGGTCCTACAATGAGCAGTTCTTC
D gene: .; J gene: TRBJ1-2; clone size: .; V gene: TRBV27; CDR3 protein: CASSPGQIGEYYTF; CDR3 DNA: TGTGCCAGCAGTCCCGGCCAAATAGGAGAGTACTACACCTTC
D gene: .; J gene: TRBJ2-7; clone size: .; V gene: TRBV6-5; CDR3 protein: CATKSGVGYEQYF; CDR3 DNA: TGTGCCACAAAGTCAGGGGTTGGCTACGAGCAGTACTTC
D gene: .; J gene: TRBJ2-2; clone size: .; V gene: TRBV6-5; CDR3 protein: CASREIGELFF; CDR3 DNA: TGTGCCAGCAGAGAGATCGGGGAGCTGTTTTTT
D gene: .; J gene: TRBJ2-7; clone size: .; V gene: TRBV7-9; CDR3 protein: CASSLVSEAYEQYF; CDR3 DNA: TGTGCCAGCAGCTTAGTCTCTGAAGCGTACGAGCAGTACTTC
D gene: TRBD1; J gene: TRBJ2-7; clone size: .; V gene: TRBV19; CDR3 protein: CASSSAGGYIREQYF; CDR3 DNA: TGTGCCAGTAGTTCTGCAGGGGGTTATATTCGCGAGCAGTACTTC
D gene: TRBD2; J gene: TRBJ2-3; clone size: .; V gene: TRBV5-4; CDR3 protein: CASSLGTGGPTDTQYF; CDR3 DNA: TGTGCCAGCAGCTTGGGTACGGGAGGACCCACAGATACGCAGTATTTT